Below are 20 T cell receptor beta chains sequenced from a single sample in a study of T cell repertoires in aging, cancer and after chemotherapy. Amplification of TCR beta used genomic DNA extracted from peripheral blood. A mixed TRB-A/B primer pool amplified rearranged TRB by multiplex touch-down PCR. TCRdb analysed the multiplex PCR reads with MiXCR anew, one entry per CDR3 protein. The sample has about 2,200 distinct CDR3 sequences, less than 75% seen once; the top ten hold 56%. The sample comprised blood. These receptors came from a human donor with a blood cancer.

Only a few counts were recorded for this clonotype. This chain uses TRBV12-3 or TRBV12-4 with TRBJ2-1; D unclear. This CDR3 is built from 18 residues. Deletions cut 7 bases from V and 0 bases from J, with 22 bases between. This CDR3 reads CASTHLPRFNPSYNEQFF. The CDR3 DNA reads TGTGCCAGCACCCACTTACCGCGCTTTAACCCCTCCTACAATGAGCAGTTCTTC.

This clonotype was seen just once. This sequence joins TRBV12-3 or TRBV12-4 and TRBJ1-1; D uncertain. V dropped 7 bases and J dropped 6 bases, with 9 bases sitting between them. The CDR3 totals 11 residues. CDR3 in DNA: TGTGCCAGCACCCCGGCAGCTGAAGCTTTCTTT. It yields the protein CASTPAAEAFF.

The chain employs TRBV12-3 or TRBV12-4 and TRBJ1-6, with 11 bases fitting TRBD1. CDR3 length equals 15 residues. Germline trimming cut 2 bases from V and 9 bases from J; bases unmatched to any gene: 3. The CDR3 DNA reads TGTGCCAGCAGTTTAATGGGACAGGGGGTTTCACCCCTCCACTTT. Amino acid sequence: CASSLMGQGVSPLHF.

The sample holds a few counts of this clonotype. The CDR3 sequence: CAWSLSGYEQYF. DNA for the CDR3: TGTGCCTGGAGTCTCAGCGGCTACGAGCAGTACTTC. V gene TRBV30 combines with J gene TRBJ2-7; maybe TRBD2 (5 bases). This CDR3 is built from 12 residues. V was trimmed by 2 bases and J by 3 bases, leaving 8 bases between them. CDR1 is GTSNPN, CDR2 SVGIG, per germline (reference sequence).

The chain combines TRBV5-6 with TRBJ2-5, with 10 bases that match TRBD2. Trimming removed 4 bases from V and 5 bases from J; junction bases left unmatched: 8. Germline assignment: CDR1 SGHDT and CDR2 YYEEEE. CDR3 length: 15 amino acids. In DNA, the CDR3 is TGTGCCAGCAGCCCCCTAGCGGGAGTGGGCGAGACCCAGTACTTC. Its translation: CASSPLAGVGETQYF.

This sequence joins TRBV27 and TRBJ2-7; unclear D gene. The length of the CDR3 is 14 residues. The V gene's germline CDR1 is MNHEY and CDR2 SMNVEV (reference sequence). Deletions cut 4 bases from V and 0 bases from J, with 10 bases between. The CDR3 spells CASSSVGYSYEQYF. CDR3 coding DNA: TGTGCCAGCAGTTCTGTTGGGTACTCCTACGAGCAGTACTTC.

This clonotype was found a few times. The chain recombines TRBV6-5 with TRBJ2-3; perhaps TRBD1 as D (5 bases). CDR1 is MNHEY and CDR2 is SVGAGI in the germline V gene. V was trimmed by 0 bases and J by 6 bases, leaving 7 bases between them. The CDR3 is 13 residues long. The CDR3 coding sequence is TGTGCCAGCAGTTACTCAAGGGGTGATACGCAGTATTTT. Translated: CASSYSRGDTQYF.

By share, this clonotype ranks as large. V gene TRBV5-6 combines with J gene TRBJ1-2; 9 bases fit TRBD1. Germline V gene data show CDR1 as SGHDT and CDR2 as YYEEEE. After removal of 4 bases from V and 2 bases from J, the junction contained 15 bases not matched to a gene. The CDR3 loop spans 18 amino acids. The DNA of the CDR3 is TGTGCCAGCAGCCCCACGCCCCCGGGACAGGGATGGAACTATGGCTACACCTTC. Residues: CASSPTPPGQGWNYGYTF.

The chain employs TRBV18 and TRBJ2-5; 11 nucleotides agree with TRBD2. The junction had 7 bases not matched to a gene; V was cut back by 3 bases and J by 1 base. CDR3 size: 17 residues. Germline V CDR1 and CDR2: KGHSH, LQKENI. The CDR3 protein is CASSPGTSGSFQETQYF. The DNA for the CDR3 is TGTGCCAGCTCACCCGGGACTAGCGGCAGTTTCCAAGAGACCCAGTACTTC.

Concerning this clonotype: One end of the junction does not line up with germline, which may come from a read error. The rearrangement joins TRBV27 to TRBJ1-1; no clear D gene. There are 13 residues in the CDR3. Germline values: CDR1 MNHEY, CDR2 SMNVEV (reference sequence). The CDR3 coding sequence is TGTGCCAGCAGTTTAGGAGACAACACTGAGGCTTTCTTT. Encoded protein: CASSLGDNTEAFF.

The genes are TRBV6-5 and TRBJ1-2, with D unclear. CDR3 length: 14 amino acids. V gave up 2 bases and J gave up 2 bases, with 9 bases separating them. CDR1 MNHEY and CDR2 SVGAGI come from the germline V gene. The CDR3 region has the DNA TGTGCCAGCAGTTACCGTACCAGGAACTATGGCTACACCTTC. Protein: CASSYRTRNYGYTF.

This sequence joins TRBV6-5 and TRBJ1-3; the D gene is possibly TRBD1 (5 bases). The CDR3 is 16 residues long. Trimming took off 6 bases at V and 2 bases at J, with 17 bases between the two ends. From germline, CDR1 is MNHEY and CDR2 SVGAGI. CDR3 DNA sequence: TGTGCCAGCAGCCTAGACAGCCCGCAAACTGGAAACACCATATATTTT. Residues: CASSLDSPQTGNTIYF.

The chain carries TRBV28 and TRBJ2-2; TRBD2 agrees at 8 bases. The germline gives CDR1 MDHEN, CDR2 SYDVKM. This CDR3 spans 15 amino acids. Trimming cost V 1 base and J 7 bases; bases outside gene matches: 5. The CDR3 sequence: CASSLYGLAGGELFF. CDR3 nucleotides: TGTGCCAGCAGTTTATACGGACTAGCCGGCGGGGAGCTGTTTTTT. Full variable domain (rest looked up from reference TRBV28 and TRBJ2-2): DVKVTQSSRYLVKRTGEKVFLECVQDMDHENMFWYRQDPGLGLRLIYFSYDVKMKEKGDIPEGYSVSREKKERFSLILESASTNQTSMYLCASSLYGLAGGELFFGEGSRLTVL.

The chain has TRBV30 and TRBJ1-5; 8 positions agree with TRBD1. The CDR3 covers 16 residues. CDR1 and CDR2 (germline): GTSNPN, SVGIG (reference sequence). The ends lost 0 bases at V and 0 bases at J; junction bases unmatched: 4. CDR3: CAWSVGTGFSNQPQHF. CDR3 DNA: TGTGCCTGGAGTGTGGGGACAGGCTTTAGCAATCAGCCCCAGCATTTT.

CDR3 in DNA: TGCGCCAGCAGCCAAGTGGACAGGGGTGAATACGAGCAGTACTTC. As protein: CASSQVDRGEYEQYF. The rearrangement uses TRBV4-3 and TRBJ2-7; 9 bases line up with TRBD1. CDR1 and CDR2 (germline): LGHNA, YSLEER. This CDR3 is built from 15 residues. Losses at the gene ends were 1 base for V and 4 bases for J; bases not matched to a gene: 5.

The genes are TRBV12-5 and TRBJ2-2; D is unclear. Per the germline V gene, CDR1 is LGHNT and CDR2 is FRNRAP. The CDR3 runs 13 residues. DNA of the CDR3: TGTGCCAGCAGCCTCGACATTCTCGGGGAGCTGTTTTTT. This translates into CASSLDILGELFF. Filled out from reference TRBV12-5 and TRBJ2-2, the complete variable domain reads DARVTQTPRHKVTEMGQEVTMRCQPILGHNTVFWYRQTMMQGLELLAYFRNRAPLDDSGMPKDRFSAEMPDATLATLKIQPSEPRDSAVYFCASSLDILGELFFGEGSRLTVL.

In regard to this clonotype: A much larger clone differs by one base, so this may be a read error. The rearrangement links TRBV7-6 to TRBJ1-1; D might be TRBD1 (6 bases). Germline CDR1 and CDR2: SGHVS and FNYEAQ. The CDR3 is made up of 13 amino acids. In nucleotides, the CDR3 is TGTGCCAGCAGCTCGAGACAGGACACTGAAGCTTTATTT. This gives the protein CASSSRQDTEALF.

CDR3 sequence: CASSEELWDNEQFF. DNA of the CDR3: TGTGCCAGCAGTGAAGAGCTTTGGGACAATGAGCAGTTCTTC. The chain has TRBV6-1 and TRBJ2-1; D is unresolved. Per germline, CDR1 MNHNS and CDR2 SASEGT. CDR3 size: 14 residues. V was cut by 1 base and J by 5 bases, with 9 bases left in between.

V is TRBV20-1 and J is TRBJ2-5; the match to TRBD2 covers 7 bases. In germline, CDR1 is DFQATT, CDR2 SNEGSKA (reference sequence). There are 13 residues in the CDR3. V trimming: 3 bases; J trimming: 11 bases; junction bases outside the gene matches: 12. The CDR3 region is CSARVGGPFEQYF. The CDR3 DNA is TGCAGTGCTAGGGTGGGAGGGCCTTTTGAGCAGTACTTC.

The chain links TRBV6-5 to TRBJ1-1; no definite D call. From germline, CDR1 is MNHEY and CDR2 SVGAGI. V was trimmed by 3 bases and J by 2 bases, leaving 7 bases between them. CDR3 length: 13 residues. The CDR3 bases are TGTGCCAGCAGTTATCTCAGCAACACTGAAGCTTTCTTT. It translates to CASSYLSNTEAFF.